The 29 T cell receptor beta chains presented below share a single source sample, sequenced in a study of beta chain features in type 1 diabetes. The authors reverse transcribed all of the isolated RNA, so sequencing captured expressed TCRB transcripts. The method was immunoSEQ multiplex PCR; TCRdb's version includes in-frame clones alone and lacks a portion of them. The sample has about 150,000 clones, more than 9% seen once; the top ten hold approximately 1.3%. The sequenced sample consisted of naive CD4+ T cells from blood. The receptors were gathered from a man between 18 and 35 years old in good health.

The V call is TRBV19, the J call TRBJ2-1; weak D call: TRBD1 (6 bases). This CDR3 is built from 11 residues. Germline V gene lookup returns CDR1 LNHDA and CDR2 SQIVND (reference sequence). The V end was cut by 5 bases, the J end by 9 bases, with 8 bases between. The CDR3 bases are TGTGCCAGTAGTGGACAGCGTGAGCAGTTCTTC. Translated: CASSGQREQFF.

This clone has a handful of counts. This rearrangement joins TRBV4-1 to TRBJ1-2; 8 nucleotides match TRBD1. CDR3 length equals 13 residues. Germline V gives CDR1 MGHRA, CDR2 YSYEKL. J was trimmed by 10 bases and V by 4 bases; bases with no gene match: 8. In DNA, the CDR3 is TGCGCCAGCAGCCCCCAAGGACAGGGCGACTACACCTTC. This sequence encodes CASSPQGQGDYTF.

This clone was counted only a few times. The chain joins TRBV6-5 to TRBJ1-2; unclear D gene. Germline CDR1 MNHEY, CDR2 SVGAGI. This CDR3 contains 14 residues. V dropped 6 bases and J dropped 1 base, with 12 bases sitting between them. CDR3 residues: CASSQWAYNYGYTF. DNA of the CDR3: TGTGCCAGCAGCCAATGGGCCTATAACTATGGCTACACCTTC.

This clone was recorded at least ten times. The genes are TRBV19 and TRBJ2-1; tentatively, D is TRBD1 (5 bases). V shed 3 bases and J shed 9 bases, with 18 bases lying between them. The length of the CDR3 is 15 residues. Germline loops: CDR1 LNHDA, CDR2 SQIVND (reference sequence). The CDR3 coding sequence is TGTGCCAGTAGTATCCGCGGCCAGGGTTACGGTGAGCAGTTCTTC. This codes for CASSIRGQGYGEQFF.

This clone appeared a single time. This rearrangement joins TRBV5-4 to TRBJ2-5; the match to TRBD1 covers 7 bases. Unmatched junction bases numbered 4, after V lost 4 bases and J lost 1 base. The CDR3 consists of 14 residues. Germline V CDR1 and CDR2: SGHNT, YYREEE (reference sequence). The CDR3 DNA follows: TGTGCCAGCAGCCGGCAGGGGGTCCAAGAGACCCAGTACTTC. The encoded protein is CASSRQGVQETQYF.

The rearrangement uses TRBV11-3 and TRBJ2-3; TRBD1 agrees at 9 bases. V was clipped by 5 bases and J by 1 base; unmatched bases: 7. Germline V gene lookup returns CDR1 SGHNT and CDR2 YENEEA. The CDR3 extends over 16 amino acids. The CDR3 DNA reads TGTGCCAGCAGCCCCCGGGGACAGGGAGGCACAGATACGCAGTATTTT. Translation: CASSPRGQGGTDTQYF.

The gene calls are TRBV7-9 and TRBJ1-1; D unresolved. V lost 2 bases and J lost 3, with 7 bases in between. Germline assignment: CDR1 SEHNR and CDR2 FQNEAQ (reference sequence). CDR3 length: 13 amino acids. The CDR3 nucleotides are TGTGCCAGCAGCTTAATAGCAGACACTGAAGCTTTCTTT. This sequence encodes CASSLIADTEAFF.

The chain recombines TRBV19 with TRBJ2-2; TRBD1 agrees at 7 bases. This CDR3 is built from 17 residues. Germline CDR1 is LNHDA and CDR2 is SQIVND (reference sequence). J was trimmed by 4 bases and V by 4 bases; bases with no gene match: 12. The CDR3 loop is CASSRGTAGTGTGELFF. As DNA, the CDR3 is TGTGCCAGTAGTAGAGGGACAGCCGGAACGGGCACCGGGGAGCTGTTTTTT. Full variable domain (remainder filled in from reference TRBV19 and TRBJ2-2): DGGITQSPKYLFRKEGQNVTLSCEQNLNHDAMYWYRQDPGQGLRLIYYSQIVNDFQKGDIAEGYSVSREKKESFPLTVTSAQKNPTAFYLCASSRGTAGTGTGELFFGEGSRLTVL.

The chain is built from TRBV28 and TRBJ2-5; 11 nucleotides agree with TRBD1. Germline V gene sequence: CDR1 MDHEN, CDR2 SYDVKM. The CDR3 extends over 15 amino acids. With V trimmed by 4 bases and J by 5 bases, 6 bases remained unmatched. CDR3 DNA sequence: TGTGCCAGCAGTTCCGGAGGGGACAGGGGGGAGACCCAGTACTTC. Protein sequence: CASSSGGDRGETQYF.

The chain is built from TRBV4-1 and TRBJ1-4; TRBD1 matches at 10 bases. V shed 8 bases and J 8 bases; nucleotides not matched to a gene: 8. Germline V lookup: CDR1 MGHRA, CDR2 YSYEKL. This CDR3 is built from 14 residues. The CDR3 DNA reads TGCGCCAGCGGGCACGGGACAGGGGCCGAAAAACTGTTTTTT. Residues: CASGHGTGAEKLFF.

In nucleotides, the CDR3 is TGTGCCAGCAGCTTGTACCGGGGATCCTACGAGCAGTACTTC. Amino acid sequence: CASSLYRGSYEQYF. The chain joins TRBV5-4 to TRBJ2-7; the D gene is possibly TRBD2 (5 bases). The length of the CDR3 is 14 residues. CDR1 is SGHNT, CDR2 YYREEE, per germline (reference sequence). V dropped 1 base and J dropped 1 base, with 9 bases sitting between them.

This clone was found a few times. Other DNA sequences in the same sample also yield this CDR3. CDR3 amino acids: CASSFGGADEQYF. CDR3 sequence (DNA): TGTGCCAGCAGCTTCGGGGGGGCAGACGAGCAGTACTTC. The chain has TRBV7-2 and TRBJ2-7; TRBD2 matches at 8 bases. V shed 3 bases, J shed 5 bases, and the junction held 3 bases outside the gene matches. CDR3 length: 13 residues. Germline V gene lookup returns CDR1 SGHTA and CDR2 FQGNSA.

The chain is built from TRBV6-5 and TRBJ1-2; possible D gene TRBD1, 5 bases. The germline gives CDR1 MNHEY, CDR2 SVGAGI. Trimming shortened V by 0 bases and J by 2 bases, and 7 bases separated the two germline ends. The CDR3 consists of 14 residues. CDR3 nucleotides: TGTGCCAGCAGTTACTCATCAGGGAACTATGGCTACACCTTC. Protein: CASSYSSGNYGYTF.

V gene TRBV5-5 combines with J gene TRBJ1-5; D is uncertain. Deletions cut 0 bases from V and 6 bases from J, with 13 bases between. This CDR3 spans 15 amino acids. The V gene's germline CDR1 is SGHKS and CDR2 YYEKEE (reference sequence). As DNA, the CDR3 is TGTGCCAGCAGCTTGGCCGGAGTGAGAGCTCAGCCCCAGCATTTT. It encodes CASSLAGVRAQPQHF.

V usage is TRBV6-5 and J usage is TRBJ1-2, with 9 bases that match TRBD1. Looked up from germline, CDR1 is MNHEY and CDR2 is SVGAGI. The V and J ends lost 1 base and 2 bases, in that order; junction bases with no gene match: 5. This CDR3 has 16 amino acids. This CDR3 reads CASSYWGQGPNYGYTF. CDR3 coding DNA: TGTGCCAGCAGTTACTGGGGACAGGGACCAAACTATGGCTACACCTTC.

This clone was counted at least ten times. This chain uses TRBV29-1 with TRBJ2-3; D gene uncertain. The CDR3 totals 14 residues. The germline V gene encodes CDR1 SQVTM and CDR2 ANQGSEA. V was shortened by 6 bases and J by 4 bases, with 17 bases between the two germline ends. DNA for the CDR3: TGCAGCGTCGCATCACAGATGCCCCCAGATACGCAGTATTTT. Encoded protein: CSVASQMPPDTQYF.

This clone was counted between two and nine times. CDR3: CASSTAPAGGYTF. For the CDR3, the DNA is TGTGCCAGCTCCACAGCCCCAGCGGGTGGCTACACCTTC. The V gene is TRBV18, the J gene TRBJ1-2, with D hard to call. Germline lookup yields CDR1 KGHSH and CDR2 LQKENI. CDR3 length: 13 residues. V was shortened by 6 bases and J by 7 bases, with 15 bases between the two germline ends.

This clone was detected a few times. The DNA of the CDR3 is TGTGCCAGCAGTCTAGGACAGTACAATGAGCAGTTCTTC. It yields the protein CASSLGQYNEQFF. The chain joins TRBV27 to TRBJ2-1, with D maybe TRBD1 (6 bases). The CDR3 length is 13 residues. Between the trimmed V and J ends, which lost 5 bases and 4 bases, there was a span of 9 bases. Germline loops: CDR1 MNHEY, CDR2 SMNVEV (reference sequence).

Only a few counts were recorded for this clone. CDR3 sequence reads: CASSWGQGYTGELFF. CDR3 in DNA: TGTGCCAGCAGTTGGGGACAGGGTTACACCGGGGAGCTGTTTTTT. The chain has TRBV6-5 and TRBJ2-2, with 9 bases lining up with TRBD1. This CDR3 region has 15 residues. V was pared by 4 bases and J by 3 bases, with 3 bases of the junction left unmatched. CDR1 is MNHEY and CDR2 is SVGAGI in the germline V gene.

This sequence joins TRBV7-2 and TRBJ2-3, with D possibly being TRBD1 (5 bases). The CDR3 runs to 16 residues. From germline, CDR1 is SGHTA and CDR2 FQGNSA. Trimming removed 5 bases from V and 1 base from J, with 16 bases in between. The CDR3 spells CASSTGRVGGTDTQYF. The DNA for the CDR3 is TGTGCCAGCAGCACTGGCCGGGTAGGGGGCACAGATACGCAGTATTTT.

Details on this clone: Within the sample, other DNA sequences also encode this same CDR3. The genes are TRBV6-5 and TRBJ2-7; no definite D call. V was pared by 6 bases and J by 4 bases, with 7 bases between. The CDR3 is made up of 11 amino acids. Germline lookup yields CDR1 MNHEY and CDR2 SVGAGI. Here the CDR3 DNA reads TGTGCCAGCAGGTCTTCGTACGAGCAGTACTTC. Encoded protein: CASRSSYEQYF.

Only a few counts were recorded for this clone. J is TRBJ2-7 and V is TRBV11-3; TRBD2 might be the D (5 bases). Trimming pared 0 bases from V and 1 base from J, leaving 16 bases between. CDR1 is SGHNT and CDR2 is YENEEA in the germline V gene. The CDR3 has 17 residues. CDR3 in DNA: TGTGCCAGCAGCTTAGACCACAACCGGGGAGAATCCTACGAGCAGTACTTC. This encodes CASSLDHNRGESYEQYF. Supplemented by reference TRBV11-3 and TRBJ2-7, the full variable domain reads EAGVVQSPRYKIIEKKQPVAFWCNPISGHNTLYWYLQNLGQGPELLIRYENEEAVDDSQLPKDRFSAERLKGVDSTLKIQPAELGDSAVYLCASSLDHNRGESYEQYFGPGTRLTVT.

This clone was seen a handful of times. V is TRBV10-3 and J is TRBJ2-1, with TRBD2 matching over 7 bases. The V and J ends lost 6 bases and 5 bases, in that order; junction bases with no gene match: 4. Germline CDR1 reads ENHRY; CDR2 reads SYGVKD. This CDR3 spans 13 amino acids. This chain's CDR3 is CAISGGLDNEQFF. In nucleotides, the CDR3 is TGTGCCATCAGCGGGGGGTTGGACAATGAGCAGTTCTTC.

The chain combines TRBV5-1 with TRBJ2-3; 11 nucleotides match TRBD2. From germline, CDR1 is SGHRS and CDR2 YFSETQ. This CDR3 has 16 residues. With V trimmed by 4 bases and J by 2 bases, 6 bases remained unmatched. CDR3 bases: TGCGCCAGCAGCCATGGTAGCGGGGGGGACACAGATACGCAGTATTTT. Residues: CASSHGSGGDTDTQYF.

V gene TRBV19 combines with J gene TRBJ1-3, with no clear D. The CDR3 sequence is 17 residues long. Germline lookup yields CDR1 LNHDA and CDR2 SQIVND (reference sequence). V was shortened by 8 bases and J by 0 bases, with 20 bases between the two germline ends. CDR3: CASSPPWPGASGNTIYF. The DNA for the CDR3 is TGTGCCAGTTCTCCCCCCTGGCCCGGAGCCTCTGGAAACACCATATATTTT.

The chain uses TRBV5-1 and TRBJ1-3; 9 bases agree with TRBD1. V shed 1 base and J 4 bases; nucleotides not matched to a gene: 6. Germline assignment: CDR1 SGHRS and CDR2 YFSETQ. The CDR3 spans 16 residues. The CDR3 nucleotides are TGCGCCAGCAGCTTGTTCGACAGGGGGGTCGGAAACACCATATATTTT. Translating gives CASSLFDRGVGNTIYF.

This clone was observed a handful of times. The rearrangement links TRBV27 to TRBJ2-6, with D tentatively TRBD1 (5 bases). This CDR3 is 15 amino acids long. CDR1 MNHEY and CDR2 SMNVEV come from the germline V gene (reference sequence). Deletions cut 5 bases from V and 9 bases from J, with 17 bases between. CDR3 protein: CASSPWGTVGNVLTF. The CDR3 nucleotides read TGTGCCAGCAGTCCCTGGGGCACGGTAGGCAACGTCCTGACTTTC.

The V call is TRBV28, the J call TRBJ2-7; a weak D match, TRBD1 (5 bases). Looked up from germline, CDR1 is MDHEN and CDR2 is SYDVKM. CDR3 length equals 12 residues. The ends were cut back, 6 bases at V and 2 bases at J, with 8 bases in the middle. For the CDR3, the DNA is TGTGCCAGCAGGCAGGGCCCCTACGAGCAGTACTTC. Amino acid sequence: CASRQGPYEQYF.

Worth noting for this clone: In the same sample, other DNA sequences code for this CDR3. CDR3: CASSLGSYGYTF. The CDR3 DNA reads TGTGCCAGCAGCTTAGGTAGCTATGGCTACACCTTC. The chain recombines TRBV11-2 with TRBJ1-2; D is unresolved. The ends were cut back, 1 base at V and 4 bases at J, with 4 bases in the middle. The CDR3 extends over 12 amino acids. Per germline, CDR1 SGHAT and CDR2 FQNNGV. Variable domain in full (rest from reference TRBV11-2 and TRBJ1-2): EAGVAQSPRYKIIEKRQSVAFWCNPISGHATLYWYQQILGQGPKLLIQFQNNGVVDDSQLPKDRFSAERLKGVDSTLKIQPAKLEDSAVYLCASSLGSYGYTFGSGTRLTVV.